This T cell receptor (beta chain) was captured by sequencing in a study of cytomegalovirus exposure and HLA in healthy donors. The CDR3 is made up of 17 amino acids. Looked up from germline, CDR1 is LNHDA and CDR2 is SQIVND (reference sequence). The V gene end was trimmed by 2 bases and the J gene end by 5 bases; junction bases not matched to a gene: 10. Study-wide results and limits: The authors confirmed in vitro that three CMV-associated chains were specific for CMV antigens.

The PCR employed 60 Vbeta primers together with 13 Jbeta primers. The protocol was immunoSEQ multiplex PCR, while the TCRdb copy is restricted to in-frame clones and leaves out a portion. The sample lists about 120,000 clones, roughly 68% occurring once. About this clone: Its target is unknown.

The chain couples TRBV19 to TRBJ2-1; TRBD2 agrees at 9 bases. Sequenced sample: PBMCs. This clonotype was sampled from a woman in her 30s in good health and CMV-seronegative. This chain's CDR3 is CASSIHPSGAEDNEQFF. The CDR3 DNA is TGTGCCAGTAGTATACATCCTAGCGGGGCTGAAGACAATGAGCAGTTCTTC.